The clone carrying this T cell receptor (beta chain) was counted between two and nine times. Its matching antigen is unknown. The data are from a study of beta chain features in type 1 diabetes. Across the whole study: All samples combined gave 107,917,701 sorted cells for examination. Study-level points and caveats: A PCR bias possibly favoring shorter templates would apply equally to patients and controls. TCRB CDR3s from Type 1 diabetes patients were moderately but significantly shorter in all four CD4+ subsets.

The isolated RNA, all of it, was reverse transcribed, so expressed TCRB transcripts were what got sequenced. Data came from immunoSEQ multiplex PCR; TCRdb stores just in-frame clones and leaves some out. The sample holds roughly 160,000 clones; around 7.9% are singletons and the top ten take 0.5%. Trimming cost V 4 bases and J 0 bases; bases outside gene matches: 3. This CDR3 is built from 14 residues. Germline V gene data show CDR1 as SGHKS and CDR2 as YYEKEE (reference sequence). The sample comprised central memory CD4+ T cells from blood. This clonotype was sampled from a man aged 18 to 35 with type 1 diabetes. The J gene is TRBJ2-5, the V gene TRBV5-5; 7 nucleotides line up with TRBD1. CDR3 amino acids: CASSIQGYQETQYF. The CDR3 bases are TGTGCCAGCAGCATACAGGGGTACCAAGAGACCCAGTACTTC.